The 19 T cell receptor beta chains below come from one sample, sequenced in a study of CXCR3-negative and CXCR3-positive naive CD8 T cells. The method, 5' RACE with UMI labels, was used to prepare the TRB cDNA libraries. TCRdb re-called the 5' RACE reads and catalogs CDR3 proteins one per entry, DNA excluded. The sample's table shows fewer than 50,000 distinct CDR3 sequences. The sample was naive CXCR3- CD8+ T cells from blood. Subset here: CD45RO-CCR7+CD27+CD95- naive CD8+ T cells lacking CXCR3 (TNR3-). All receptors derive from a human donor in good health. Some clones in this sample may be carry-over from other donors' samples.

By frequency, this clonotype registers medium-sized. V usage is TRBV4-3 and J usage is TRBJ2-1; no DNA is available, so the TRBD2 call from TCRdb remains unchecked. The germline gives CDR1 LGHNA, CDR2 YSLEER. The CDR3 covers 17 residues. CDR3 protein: CASSQDHERGIYNEQFF.

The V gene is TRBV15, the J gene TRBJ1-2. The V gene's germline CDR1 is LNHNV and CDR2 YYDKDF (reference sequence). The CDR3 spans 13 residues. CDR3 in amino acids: CATSRDYKYGYTF.

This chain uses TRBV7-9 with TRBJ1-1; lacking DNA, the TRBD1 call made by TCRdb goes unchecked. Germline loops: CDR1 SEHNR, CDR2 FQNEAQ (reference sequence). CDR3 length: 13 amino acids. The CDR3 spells CASSPGQNTEAFF.

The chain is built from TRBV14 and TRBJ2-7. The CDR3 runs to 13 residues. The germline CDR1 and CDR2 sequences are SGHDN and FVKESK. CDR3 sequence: CASSHQDSYEQYF. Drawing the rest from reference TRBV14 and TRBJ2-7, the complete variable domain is EAGVTQFPSHSVIEKGQTVTLRCDPISGHDNLYWYRRVMGKEIKFLLHFVKESKQDESGMPNNRFLAERTGGTYSTLKVQPAELEDSGVYFCASSHQDSYEQYFGPGTRLTVT.

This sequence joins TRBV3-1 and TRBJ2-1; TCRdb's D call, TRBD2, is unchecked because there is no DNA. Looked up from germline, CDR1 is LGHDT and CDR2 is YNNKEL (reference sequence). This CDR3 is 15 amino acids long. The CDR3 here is CASSHFPRGYNEQFF.

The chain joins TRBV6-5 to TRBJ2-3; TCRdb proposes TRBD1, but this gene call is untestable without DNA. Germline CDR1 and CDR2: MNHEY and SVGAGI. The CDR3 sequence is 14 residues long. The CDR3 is CASSYLTGVGTQYF.

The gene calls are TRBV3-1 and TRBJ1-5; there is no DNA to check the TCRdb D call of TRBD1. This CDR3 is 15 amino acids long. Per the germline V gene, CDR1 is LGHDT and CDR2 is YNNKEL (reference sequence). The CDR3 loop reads CASSQKDLGVEPQHF.

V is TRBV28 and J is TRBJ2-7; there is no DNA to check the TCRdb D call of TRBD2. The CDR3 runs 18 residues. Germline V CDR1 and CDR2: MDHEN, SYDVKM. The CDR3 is CASTLRGLAGVYSYEQYF.

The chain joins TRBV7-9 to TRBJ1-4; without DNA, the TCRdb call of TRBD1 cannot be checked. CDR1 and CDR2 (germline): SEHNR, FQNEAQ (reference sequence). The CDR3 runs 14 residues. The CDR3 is CASSWGTGGEKLFF.

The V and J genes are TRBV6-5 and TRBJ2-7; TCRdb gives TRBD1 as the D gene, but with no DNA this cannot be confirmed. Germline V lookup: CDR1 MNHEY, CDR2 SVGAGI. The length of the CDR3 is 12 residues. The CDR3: CASSPNRDEQYF.

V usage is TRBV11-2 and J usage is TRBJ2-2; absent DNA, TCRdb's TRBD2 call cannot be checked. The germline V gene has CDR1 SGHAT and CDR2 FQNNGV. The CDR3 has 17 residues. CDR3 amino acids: CASSFAGGGSNTGELFF.

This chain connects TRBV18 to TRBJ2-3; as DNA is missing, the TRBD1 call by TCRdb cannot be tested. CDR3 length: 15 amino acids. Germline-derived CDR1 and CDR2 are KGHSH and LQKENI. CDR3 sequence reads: CASSPPRESTDTQYF.

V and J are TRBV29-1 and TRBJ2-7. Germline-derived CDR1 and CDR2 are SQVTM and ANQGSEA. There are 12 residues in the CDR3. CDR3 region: CSVVVTPYEQYF.

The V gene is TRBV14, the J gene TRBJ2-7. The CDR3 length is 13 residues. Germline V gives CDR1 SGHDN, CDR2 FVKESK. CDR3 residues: CASSQGPSYEQYF.

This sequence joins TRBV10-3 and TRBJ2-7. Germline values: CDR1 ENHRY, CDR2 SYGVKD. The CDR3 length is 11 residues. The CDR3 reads CAISETYEQYF.

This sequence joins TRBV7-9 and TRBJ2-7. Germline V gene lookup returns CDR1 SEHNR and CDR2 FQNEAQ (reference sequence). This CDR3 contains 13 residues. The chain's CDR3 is CASSSREFYEQYF.

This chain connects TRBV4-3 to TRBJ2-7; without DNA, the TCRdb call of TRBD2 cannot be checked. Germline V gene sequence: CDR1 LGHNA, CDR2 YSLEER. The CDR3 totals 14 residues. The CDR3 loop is CASSDRDLPYEQYF.

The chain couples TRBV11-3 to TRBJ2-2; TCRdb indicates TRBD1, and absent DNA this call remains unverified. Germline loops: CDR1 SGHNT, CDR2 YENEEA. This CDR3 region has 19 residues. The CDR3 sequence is CASSTRQGASPANTGELFF.

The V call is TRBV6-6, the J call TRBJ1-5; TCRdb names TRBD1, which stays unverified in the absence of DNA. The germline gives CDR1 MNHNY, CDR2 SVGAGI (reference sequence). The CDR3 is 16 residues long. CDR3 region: CASGWPGQGGNQPQHF.